This T cell receptor (beta chain) was obtained from a study of blood T cell repertoires in COVID-19. Study background: COVID-19 samples collected from the United States, Italy and Spain covered acute and convalescent phases. PBMCs, B-cell-depleted T cells, or T cells provided the cDNA or gDNA that made up the material.

The CDR3 extends over 14 amino acids. The ends were cut back, 4 bases at V and 1 base at J, with 12 bases in the middle. The germline V gene encodes CDR1 SGHRS and CDR2 YFSETQ. In the original analysis: Amplification of reference gene primers provided the estimated nucleated cell counts. Some clones are missing from TCRdb's copy, which holds only in-frame ones; the method was immunoSEQ multiplex PCR. The DNA gave D and trimming, while V, J and clone size come from that table. The sample lists around 300,000 clones; roughly nine tenths were seen once. Comment on this clone: The sample contains more than one DNA sequence encoding this CDR3.

V is TRBV5-1 and J is TRBJ2-7; D gene ambiguous. This receptor was obtained from a woman aged 45-59 years who had recovered from COVID-19. Source material: PBMCs or T cells enriched from blood (not recorded which). CDR3 loop: CASSPEAVSYEQYF. The CDR3 DNA reads as TGCGCCAGCAGCCCTGAGGCCGTTTCCTACGAGCAGTACTTC.